This is a list of T cell receptor beta chains from one sample in a study of radiation and T cells in renal cell carcinoma. Libraries were prepared by immunoSEQ multiplex PCR; TCRdb keeps only in-frame clonotypes and omits some of them. The sample contains about 130,000 clones, roughly 91% of which appear only once. This material consisted of blood, taken from a patient whose treatment included radiotherapy and nephrectomy. These receptors all come from a woman aged 65 to 85 with renal cell carcinoma. Both conserved end residues are part of each CDR3. The D gene is left open where the match is weak. Clone size is stated in some rows and not others, as once, few, many or a class when expanded.

D gene,J gene,V gene,clone size,CDR3 protein,CDR3 DNA
TRBD2,TRBJ2-5,TRBV7-2,NA,CASSLVAGGLETQYF,TGTGCCAGCAGCTTAGTAGCGGGGGGTCTGGAGACCCAGTACTTC
TRBD2,TRBJ2-5,TRBV10-3,NA,CAISAGVGGARETQYF,TGTGCCATCAGTGCGGGAGTCGGGGGGGCCAGGGAGACCCAGTACTTC
NA,TRBJ2-3,TRBV6-5,NA,CASRPWGSGTDTQYF,TGTGCCAGCAGACCTTGGGGGTCTGGCACAGATACGCAGTATTTT
NA,TRBJ1-6,TRBV7-9,few,CASSQQGSPLHF,TGTGCCAGCAGCCAACAAGGTTCACCCCTCCACTTT
NA,TRBJ1-4,TRBV28,NA,CASKEQFEKLFF,TGTGCCAGCAAGGAGCAGTTTGAAAAACTGTTTTTT
TRBD1,TRBJ1-5,TRBV30,NA,CAWTLQGAAQPQHF,TGTGCCTGGACCCTACAGGGGGCGGCCCAGCCCCAGCATTTT
TRBD2,TRBJ2-7,TRBV5-6,NA,CASSFGGAGSYEQYF,TGTGCCAGCAGCTTCGGGGGGGCTGGCTCCTACGAGCAGTACTTC
NA,TRBJ1-5,TRBV6-6,NA,CASSYEGGSNQPQHF,TGTGCCAGCAGTTACGAGGGTGGAAGCAATCAGCCCCAGCATTTT
NA,TRBJ1-1,TRBV6-5,NA,CASSSMTTDGEAFF,TGTGCCAGCAGTTCCATGACTACGGATGGTGAAGCTTTCTTT
NA,TRBJ1-5,TRBV4-3,NA,CASSQDWNLGHQPQHF,TGCGCCAGCAGCCAAGATTGGAATCTTGGGCACCAGCCCCAGCATTTT
TRBD1,TRBJ1-1,TRBV28,NA,CASRSPAGGGQGFAEAFF,TGTGCCAGCAGATCACCCGCCGGGGGGGGACAGGGTTTTGCTGAAGCTTTCTTT
NA,TRBJ1-3,TRBV9,NA,CASSVSPDPGNTIYF,TGTGCCAGCAGCGTTTCCCCTGACCCTGGAAACACCATATATTTT
TRBD1,TRBJ1-6,TRBV5-1,NA,CASSLKQGNSPLHF,TGCGCCAGCAGCTTGAAACAGGGGAATTCACCCCTCCACTTT
TRBD2,TRBJ2-3,TRBV2,NA,CASSGTSGGAGDTQYF,TGTGCCAGCAGTGGGACTAGCGGGGGGGCCGGAGATACGCAGTATTTT
NA,TRBJ2-3,TRBV25-1,NA,CASSDQSDTTDTQYF,TGTGCCAGCAGTGATCAGTCAGATACAACAGATACGCAGTATTTT
TRBD1,TRBJ2-5,TRBV5-6,NA,CASSLDRGETQYF,TGTGCCAGCAGCTTGGACAGGGGGGAGACCCAGTACTTC
NA,TRBJ2-3,TRBV9,NA,CASSVAFRDTQYF,TGTGCCAGCAGCGTAGCTTTTCGCGATACGCAGTATTTT
NA,TRBJ2-3,TRBV30,NA,CAWSMGRLNTDTQYF,TGTGCCTGGAGCATGGGGAGGTTGAACACAGATACGCAGTATTTT
NA,TRBJ2-1,TRBV5-1,NA,CASSFRDQGNEQFF,TGCGCCAGCAGCTTCCGGGACCAGGGCAATGAGCAGTTCTTC
TRBD1,TRBJ1-5,TRBV25-1,NA,CASSESGRGTGQPQHF,TGTGCCAGCAGTGAATCAGGCAGGGGGACGGGTCAGCCCCAGCATTTT
NA,TRBJ1-2,TRBV4-2,NA,CASSQGVDGEGGYTF,TGTGCCAGCAGCCAAGGGGTAGATGGGGAGGGAGGCTACACCTTC
NA,TRBJ2-1,TRBV7-6,NA,CASSRTQGLNSYNEQFF,TGTGCCAGCAGCCGGACGCAAGGTCTCAACTCCTACAATGAGCAGTTCTTC
TRBD1,TRBJ1-3,TRBV4-2,NA,CASSHHPGQGSEARNTIYF,TGTGCCAGCAGCCACCACCCGGGACAGGGGTCTGAGGCGCGAAACACCATATATTTT
NA,TRBJ2-7,TRBV5-1,NA,CASSLGLMGSNEQYF,TGCGCCAGCAGCTTAGGACTTATGGGATCCAACGAGCAGTACTTC
NA,TRBJ2-5,TRBV11-2,NA,CASSLGQGGQETQYF,TGTGCCAGCAGCTTAGGGCAGGGGGGACAAGAGACCCAGTACTTC
NA,TRBJ2-7,TRBV10-1,NA,CASSEEEVSISGHEQYF,TGCGCCAGCAGTGAAGAGGAAGTGTCCATCTCAGGACACGAGCAGTACTTC
NA,TRBJ1-2,TRBV6-5,NA,CASSTRKYGYTF,TGTGCCAGCAGTACCCGGAAATATGGCTACACCTTC
TRBD1,TRBJ1-2,TRBV2,NA,CASSDQGDYGYTF,TGTGCCAGCAGTGATCAGGGGGACTATGGCTACACCTTC
NA,TRBJ1-4,TRBV7-9,NA,CASSLGLRGNEKLFF,TGTGCCAGCAGCTTAGGTCTTCGGGGAAATGAAAAACTGTTTTTT
NA,TRBJ1-6,TRBV6-1,NA,CASSESAFPNSPLHF,TGTGCCAGCAGTGAATCGGCATTTCCTAATTCACCCCTCCACTTT
NA,TRBJ2-7,TRBV5-8,NA,CASSKTGTAVSYEQYF,TGTGCCAGCAGCAAAACCGGGACGGCAGTCTCCTACGAGCAGTACTTC
NA,TRBJ1-5,TRBV5-4,NA,CASTSRRGGSLGPSNQPQHF,TGTGCCAGCACCTCGAGAAGGGGTGGGAGCTTAGGGCCTAGCAATCAGCCCCAGCATTTT
TRBD1,TRBJ1-1,TRBV9,NA,CASSVGQGASKTEAFF,TGTGCCAGCAGCGTCGGACAGGGGGCGTCGAAAACTGAAGCTTTCTTT
NA,TRBJ2-3,TRBV5-1,NA,CASSLVVRGGTSTDTQYF,TGCGCCAGCAGCTTGGTAGTCCGGGGCGGGACCAGCACAGATACGCAGTATTTT
NA,TRBJ2-7,TRBV4-3,NA,CASSQVVLGLLYF,TGCGCCAGCAGCCAAGTAGTATTAGGACTGTTGTACTTC
NA,TRBJ2-7,TRBV4-2,NA,CASSQDGRAAEQYF,TGTGCCAGCAGCCAAGATGGCCGGGCGGCCGAGCAGTACTTC
NA,TRBJ1-1,TRBV2,few,CASSGYRDTEAFF,TGTGCCAGCAGTGGTTACAGGGACACTGAAGCTTTCTTT